These T cell receptor beta chains were read from a single sample in a study of T cell responses to AZD1222 COVID-19 vaccine. Assay used: immunoSEQ multiplex PCR; TCRdb lists only in-frame clones, some missing. Among some 97,000 clones, around 87% were seen once, and the ten largest hold over 4%. The starting material was peripheral blood, obtained on day 0 of MenACWY control vaccination. The receptors stem from an adult in good health. Both conserved end residues are part of each CDR3. Each record gives: D gene, clone size, V gene, J gene, CDR3 DNA, CDR3 protein. A D gene is named only where the DNA matches it firmly. Clone sizes are given selectively: once, few, many, or a class where the clone is expanded.

d_gene: .
abundance: .
v_gene: TRBV7-2
j_gene: TRBJ2-1
CDR3nt: TGTGCCAGCAGCTTAGAGATGGACTCGGGTGAGCAGTTCTTC
CDR3aa: CASSLEMDSGEQFF

d_gene: TRBD1
abundance: .
v_gene: TRBV4-1
j_gene: TRBJ1-2
CDR3nt: TGCGCCAGCAGCCAAGATCAGGGGGCGAGTGGCTACACCTTC
CDR3aa: CASSQDQGASGYTF

d_gene: .
abundance: .
v_gene: TRBV11-2
j_gene: TRBJ2-7
CDR3nt: TGTGCCAGCAGCGGACTAAGGAGCTACGAGCAGTACTTC
CDR3aa: CASSGLRSYEQYF

d_gene: TRBD1
abundance: .
v_gene: TRBV9
j_gene: TRBJ2-7
CDR3nt: TGTGCCAGCAGCTTCCAAGGACAGGGGGCCCACGAGCAGTACTTC
CDR3aa: CASSFQGQGAHEQYF

d_gene: .
abundance: .
v_gene: TRBV5-1
j_gene: TRBJ2-2
CDR3nt: TGCGCCAGCAGCTTGGATGGAAGGGGGACCGGGGAGCTGTTTTTT
CDR3aa: CASSLDGRGTGELFF

d_gene: TRBD1
abundance: .
v_gene: TRBV19
j_gene: TRBJ2-1
CDR3nt: TGTGCCAGTGATGACAGGGGGCTCAATGAGCAGTTCTTC
CDR3aa: CASDDRGLNEQFF

d_gene: TRBD2
abundance: .
v_gene: TRBV28
j_gene: TRBJ2-7
CDR3nt: TGTGCCAGCAACCCCCGGGGCGGGAGGGCCTGGTCCTACGAGCAGTACTTC
CDR3aa: CASNPRGGRAWSYEQYF

d_gene: .
abundance: .
v_gene: TRBV6-5
j_gene: TRBJ1-4
CDR3nt: TGTGCCAGCAGAAGACAGCCTGCAACTAATGAAAAACTGTTTTTT
CDR3aa: CASRRQPATNEKLFF

d_gene: .
abundance: once
v_gene: TRBV9
j_gene: TRBJ2-7
CDR3nt: TGTGCCAGCAGCGCAGGTGGGAGCGGATTCCCCTACGAGCAGTACTTC
CDR3aa: CASSAGGSGFPYEQYF

d_gene: .
abundance: once
v_gene: TRBV3-1/TRBV3-2
j_gene: TRBJ1-3
CDR3nt: TGTGCCAGCAGCCCCGGGGATAGGAGCTCTGGAAACACCATATATTTT
CDR3aa: CASSPGDRSSGNTIYF

d_gene: .
abundance: .
v_gene: TRBV6-2/TRBV6-3
j_gene: TRBJ1-5
CDR3nt: TGTGCCAGCAGTTGGGGAGGGTCGGGCAATCAGCCCCAGCATTTT
CDR3aa: CASSWGGSGNQPQHF

d_gene: TRBD1
abundance: .
v_gene: TRBV2
j_gene: TRBJ1-1
CDR3nt: TGTGCCAGCAGGGAACAGGGGGCGGTCACTGAAGCTTTCTTT
CDR3aa: CASREQGAVTEAFF

d_gene: .
abundance: .
v_gene: TRBV7-3
j_gene: TRBJ1-3
CDR3nt: TGTGCCAGCAGCTCCTCTACTGGAAACACCATATATTTT
CDR3aa: CASSSSTGNTIYF

d_gene: TRBD1
abundance: .
v_gene: TRBV7-2
j_gene: TRBJ1-3
CDR3nt: TGTGCCAGCAGCCAGACAGGGTTTGGAAACACCATATATTTT
CDR3aa: CASSQTGFGNTIYF

d_gene: .
abundance: .
v_gene: TRBV18
j_gene: TRBJ1-3
CDR3nt: TGTGCCAGCTCCCTCGGGCCCGCGGCGGGAAACACCATATATTTT
CDR3aa: CASSLGPAAGNTIYF

d_gene: TRBD1
abundance: once
v_gene: TRBV3-1/TRBV3-2
j_gene: TRBJ2-1
CDR3nt: TGTGCCAGCAGCCTTGACAGGACAGGGGGCTTCGACTATTCAGCGGCAGTGCAGTTCTTC
CDR3aa: CASSLDRTGGFDYSAAVQFF

d_gene: .
abundance: .
v_gene: TRBV6-6
j_gene: TRBJ1-6
CDR3nt: TGTGCCAGCAGCCTCGAGAGGTCACCCCTCCACTTT
CDR3aa: CASSLERSPLHF

d_gene: TRBD2
abundance: once
v_gene: TRBV3-1/TRBV3-2
j_gene: TRBJ2-1
CDR3nt: TGTGCCAGCAGCCAAGATGTAGTAGCGGGAGGCCATGAGCAGTTCTTC
CDR3aa: CASSQDVVAGGHEQFF

d_gene: .
abundance: .
v_gene: TRBV12-3/TRBV12-4
j_gene: TRBJ1-4
CDR3nt: TGTGCCAGCAGTTGGCAGGCTGGGGAAAAACTGTTTTTT
CDR3aa: CASSWQAGEKLFF

d_gene: .
abundance: .
v_gene: TRBV5-1
j_gene: TRBJ2-7
CDR3nt: TGCGCCAGCACTTCTGGTGGAGGGAGGTCTAGCTCCTACGAGCAGTACTTC
CDR3aa: CASTSGGGRSSSYEQYF

d_gene: .
abundance: .
v_gene: TRBV30
j_gene: TRBJ2-4
CDR3nt: TGTGCCTGGAGGGACCGGGGCGGAGCCAAAAACATTCAGTACTTC
CDR3aa: CAWRDRGGAKNIQYF

d_gene: TRBD1
abundance: .
v_gene: TRBV28
j_gene: TRBJ1-2
CDR3nt: TGTGCCAGCAATACAGGGGGGGACTATGGCTACACCTTC
CDR3aa: CASNTGGDYGYTF

d_gene: .
abundance: .
v_gene: TRBV5-1
j_gene: TRBJ2-2
CDR3nt: TGCGCCAGCTTCCCCCGGATTTCTAGTACCTTGGACACCGGGGAGCTGTTTTTT
CDR3aa: CASFPRISSTLDTGELFF

d_gene: TRBD1
abundance: .
v_gene: TRBV7-9
j_gene: TRBJ2-1
CDR3nt: TGTGCCAGCAGCTTTCCCGGGACAGGGGAAAATGAGCAGTTCTTC
CDR3aa: CASSFPGTGENEQFF